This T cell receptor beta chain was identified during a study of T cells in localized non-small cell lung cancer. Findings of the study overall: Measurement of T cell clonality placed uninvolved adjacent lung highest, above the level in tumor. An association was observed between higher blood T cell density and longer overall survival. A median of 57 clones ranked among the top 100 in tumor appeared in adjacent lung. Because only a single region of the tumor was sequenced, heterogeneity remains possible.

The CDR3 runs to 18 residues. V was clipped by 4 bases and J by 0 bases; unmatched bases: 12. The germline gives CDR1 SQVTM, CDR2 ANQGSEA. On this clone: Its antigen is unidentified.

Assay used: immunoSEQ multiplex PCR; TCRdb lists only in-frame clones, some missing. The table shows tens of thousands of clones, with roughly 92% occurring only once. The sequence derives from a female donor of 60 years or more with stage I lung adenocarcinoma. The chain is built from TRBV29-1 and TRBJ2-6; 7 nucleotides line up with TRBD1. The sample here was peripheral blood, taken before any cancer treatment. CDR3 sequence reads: CSVAIRDSSISGANVLTF. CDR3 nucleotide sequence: TGCAGCGTTGCCATCCGGGACAGTTCAATCTCTGGGGCCAACGTCCTGACTTTC.